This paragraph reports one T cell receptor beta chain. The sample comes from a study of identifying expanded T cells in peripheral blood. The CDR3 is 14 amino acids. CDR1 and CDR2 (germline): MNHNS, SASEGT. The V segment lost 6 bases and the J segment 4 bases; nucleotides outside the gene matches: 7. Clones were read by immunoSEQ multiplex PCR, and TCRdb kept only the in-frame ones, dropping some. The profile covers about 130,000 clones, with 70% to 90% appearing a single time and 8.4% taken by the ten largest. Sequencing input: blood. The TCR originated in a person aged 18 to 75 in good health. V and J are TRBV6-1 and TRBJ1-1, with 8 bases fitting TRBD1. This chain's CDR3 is CASRDRAQSTEAFF. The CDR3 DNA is TGTGCCAGCAGGGACAGGGCCCAAAGCACTGAAGCTTTCTTT.